One sample yielded the 8 T cell receptor beta chains listed below, sequenced in a study of Graves' ophthalmopathy and Graves' hyperthyroidism. Using RNA transcripts, the TCR beta CDR3 regions were amplified. HTBI primers primed a first-round RT-PCR, and a second-round multiplex PCR followed. MiXCR, run by TCRdb on the multiplex PCR reads, gives a single entry per CDR3 protein. The sample includes 500,000 to 800,000 distinct CDR3 sequences, more than 40% seen only once; the top ten take over 2.5%. The sequenced sample was peripheral blood. The receptors derive from an adult man with Graves' ophthalmopathy.

This clonotype was detected many times. The rearrangement joins TRBV2 to TRBJ1-1, with 8 bases fitting TRBD1. The germline V gene encodes CDR1 SNHLY and CDR2 FYNNEI. The CDR3 contains 14 residues. V lost 4 bases, J lost 4 bases, and 5 bases stayed unmatched. Written as DNA, the CDR3 is TGTGCCAGCAGTGTCAGGGGGCCACCCACTGAAGCTTTCTTT. Translated: CASSVRGPPTEAFF.

This clonotype was counted a few times. The J gene is TRBJ1-1, the V gene TRBV9; TRBD1 aligns across 8 bases. This CDR3 spans 15 amino acids. Germline V gene sequence: CDR1 SGDLS, CDR2 YYNGEE. The trim removed 7 bases at V and 11 bases at J, leaving 19 bases unmatched. CDR3 protein: CASSPRDRIRYTAFF. The CDR3 nucleotides read TGTGCCAGCTCACCCAGGGACAGGATTCGTTATACGGCTTTCTTT.

V usage is TRBV25-1 and J usage is TRBJ1-6; a weak D match, TRBD1 (5 bases). V shed 6 bases and J shed 11 bases, with 17 bases lying between them. CDR1 is MGHDK, CDR2 SYGVNS, per germline. The CDR3 is 14 residues long. In nucleotides, the CDR3 is TGTGCCAGCAGCGACCCTATGGGGGTAACACCCCTCCACTTT. Translated, it gives CASSDPMGVTPLHF.

At least ten counts were recorded for this clonotype. The chain has TRBV6-6 and TRBJ1-1; 7 bases map to TRBD1. V lost 4 bases and J lost 3; bases outside the gene matches: 5. Per germline, CDR1 MNHNY and CDR2 SVGAGI (reference sequence). This CDR3 contains 14 residues. The CDR3 reads CASSLTGSHTEAFF. The DNA of the CDR3 is TGTGCCAGCAGTTTGACAGGGTCGCACACTGAAGCTTTCTTT.

V usage is TRBV29-1 and J usage is TRBJ2-5; the match to TRBD1 covers 7 bases. CDR1 and CDR2 (germline): SQVTM, ANQGSEA. After removal of 7 bases from V and 4 bases from J, the junction contained 6 bases not matched to a gene. CDR3 length equals 12 residues. The CDR3 DNA sequence: TGCAGCGAAGGGGGCCCTCCAGAGACCCAGTACTTC. It encodes CSEGGPPETQYF. Supplemented by reference TRBV29-1 and TRBJ2-5, the full variable domain reads SAVISQKPSRDICQRGTSLTIQCQVDSQVTMMFWYRQQPGQSLTLIATANQGSEATYESGFVIDKFPISRPNLTFSTLTVSNMSPEDSSIYLCSEGGPPETQYFGPGTRLLVL.

In this sample, this clonotype turned up many times. This chain connects TRBV12-3 or TRBV12-4 to TRBJ2-5; a possible D gene is TRBD1 (8 bases). The CDR3 totals 14 residues. The germline V and J ends were trimmed by 6 bases and 3 bases, with 14 bases remaining between them. The CDR3 DNA sequence: TGTGCCAGCAGCGAAACAGGGGGGGAAGAGACCCAGTACTTC. Its translation is CASSETGGEETQYF.

There are many counts of this clonotype. The CDR3 DNA is TGCAGCGCCCAATTTGACAGGGGGAACACCGGGGAGCTGTTTTTT. Translated: CSAQFDRGNTGELFF. This chain connects TRBV29-1 to TRBJ2-2, with 8 bases identical to TRBD1. The germline gives CDR1 SQVTM, CDR2 ANQGSEA. V shed 7 bases, J shed 1 base, and the junction held 8 bases outside the gene matches. The CDR3 covers 15 residues.

This clonotype was detected ten times or more. V gene TRBV20-1 combines with J gene TRBJ1-4; a weak D match, TRBD1 (5 bases). Trimming cost V 5 bases and J 0 bases, with 10 bases left between them. The CDR3 length is 14 residues. Germline V CDR1 and CDR2: DFQATT, SNEGSKA (reference sequence). CDR3 coding DNA: TGCAGTGCTCCAGACAGAGCAACTAATGAAAAACTGTTTTTT. Its translation is CSAPDRATNEKLFF.